In its sample, the clone carrying this TCR beta chain was seen a few times. The sample originates from a study of T-cell reconstitution after alpha-beta-depleted transplantation in children. Using unique molecular identifiers, the investigators prepared the TCRbeta library. One entry per CDR3 protein results from TCRdb running MiXCR on the PCR reads. This sample has 500,000 or so distinct CDR3 sequences, with less than 35% found just once. This CDR3 spans 16 amino acids. V lost 2 bases, J lost 7 bases, and 10 bases stayed unmatched. CDR1 and CDR2 (germline): MNHEY, SVGEGT. The sequenced sample was PBMCs from the stem cell graft donor, obtained from the stem cell graft. The V call is TRBV6-2 or TRBV6-3, the J call TRBJ1-5, with 8 bases that match TRBD1. This clonotype was sampled from a human donor who donated a stem cell graft to a child with aplastic anemia. The CDR3 coding sequence is TGTGCCAGCAGTTACATAAAGGACAGGGCGGGACAGCCCCAGCATTTT. Translated: CASSYIKDRAGQPQHF.